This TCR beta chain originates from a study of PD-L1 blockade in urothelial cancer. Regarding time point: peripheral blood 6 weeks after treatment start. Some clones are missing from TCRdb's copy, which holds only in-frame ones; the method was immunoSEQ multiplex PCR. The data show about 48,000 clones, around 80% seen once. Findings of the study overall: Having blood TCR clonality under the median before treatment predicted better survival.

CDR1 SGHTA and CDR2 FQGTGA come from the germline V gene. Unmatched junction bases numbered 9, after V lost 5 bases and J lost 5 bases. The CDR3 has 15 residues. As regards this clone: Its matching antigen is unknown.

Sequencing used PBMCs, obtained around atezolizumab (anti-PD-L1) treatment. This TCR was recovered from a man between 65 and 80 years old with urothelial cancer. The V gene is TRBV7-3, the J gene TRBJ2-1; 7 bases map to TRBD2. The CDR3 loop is CASSQDPSGDNEQFF. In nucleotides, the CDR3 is TGTGCCAGCAGCCAGGACCCTAGCGGAGACAATGAGCAGTTCTTC.